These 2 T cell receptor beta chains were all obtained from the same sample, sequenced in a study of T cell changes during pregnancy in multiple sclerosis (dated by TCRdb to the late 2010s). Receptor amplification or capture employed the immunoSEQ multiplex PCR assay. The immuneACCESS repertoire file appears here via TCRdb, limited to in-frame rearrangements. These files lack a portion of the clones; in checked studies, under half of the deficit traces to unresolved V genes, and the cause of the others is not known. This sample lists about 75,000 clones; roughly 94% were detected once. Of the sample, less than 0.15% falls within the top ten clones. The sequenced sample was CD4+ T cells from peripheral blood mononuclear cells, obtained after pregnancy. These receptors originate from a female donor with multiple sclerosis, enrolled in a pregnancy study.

The CDR3 DNA sequence: TGTGCCGAGGGCCTAGCGGGAGTTGAGACCCAGTACTTC. This translates into CAEGLAGVETQYF. The rearrangement uses TRBV10-3 and TRBJ2-5, with 10 nucleotides matching TRBD2. V shed 11 bases, J shed 5 bases, and the junction held 8 bases outside the gene matches. This CDR3 is built from 13 residues. Germline CDR1 is ENHRY and CDR2 is SYGVKD.

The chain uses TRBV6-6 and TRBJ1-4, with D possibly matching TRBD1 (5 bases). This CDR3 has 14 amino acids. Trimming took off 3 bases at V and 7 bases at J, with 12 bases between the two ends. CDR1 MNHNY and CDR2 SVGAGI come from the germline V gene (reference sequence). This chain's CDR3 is CASSYRGRGEKLFF. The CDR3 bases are TGTGCCAGCAGTTATAGGGGCCGTGGTGAAAAACTGTTTTTT.